One and the same sample provided the 9 T cell receptor beta chains below, sequenced in a study of cytomegalovirus exposure and HLA in healthy donors. 13 Jbeta primers and 60 Vbeta primers were used for the PCR. Data came from immunoSEQ multiplex PCR; TCRdb stores just in-frame clones and leaves some out. The table has about 190,000 clones, approximately 86% seen once. The sample consisted of PBMCs. Every receptor here comes from a woman younger than 45 in good health and CMV-seronegative.

A few counts support this clone. The V and J genes are TRBV28 and TRBJ2-3; D is perhaps TRBD1 (5 bases). V gave up 6 bases and J gave up 7 bases, with 17 bases separating them. The germline V gene has CDR1 MDHEN and CDR2 SYDVKM. This CDR3 has 14 amino acids. The DNA for the CDR3 is TGTGCCAGCAGAAAAATGCCCCAGGGAAATACGCAGTATTTT. Protein sequence: CASRKMPQGNTQYF.

This chain uses TRBV29-1 with TRBJ1-2; no firm D call. Germline V gene sequence: CDR1 SQVTM, CDR2 ANQGSEA. The CDR3 spans 15 residues. With 3 bases removed from V and 4 bases from J, the gap between germline ends came to 18 bases. CDR3 nucleotides: TGCAGCGTTGATACCCCCCCAACGACGGGCTATGGCTACACCTTC. It codes for CSVDTPPTTGYGYTF. Based on the CDR3 plus reference TRBV29-1 and TRBJ1-2, the full variable domain is SAVISQKPSRDICQRGTSLTIQCQVDSQVTMMFWYRQQPGQSLTLIATANQGSEATYESGFVIDKFPISRPNLTFSTLTVSNMSPEDSSIYLCSVDTPPTTGYGYTFGSGTRLTVV.

V usage is TRBV19 and J usage is TRBJ2-2; 7 bases line up with TRBD2. CDR3 size: 18 residues. Per germline, CDR1 LNHDA and CDR2 SQIVND (reference sequence). Trimming removed 5 bases from V and 3 bases from J; junction bases left unmatched: 15. The CDR3 region has the DNA TGTGCCAGTAGTGTAGGCGCGGGAGAAACTACATACACCGGGGAGCTGTTTTTT. Its translation: CASSVGAGETTYTGELFF. Based on the CDR3 plus reference TRBV19 and TRBJ2-2, the full variable domain is DGGITQSPKYLFRKEGQNVTLSCEQNLNHDAMYWYRQDPGQGLRLIYYSQIVNDFQKGDIAEGYSVSREKKESFPLTVTSAQKNPTAFYLCASSVGAGETTYTGELFFGEGSRLTVL.

The rearrangement links TRBV4-1 to TRBJ2-5, with TRBD2 identical over 11 bases. The CDR3 contains 15 residues. The trim removed 4 bases at V and 1 base at J, leaving 2 bases unmatched. Germline assignment: CDR1 MGHRA and CDR2 YSYEKL. CDR3: CASSRLAGTQETQYF. In nucleotides, the CDR3 is TGCGCCAGCAGCCGACTAGCGGGAACCCAAGAGACCCAGTACTTC.

This clone was seen a single time. The chain has TRBV1 and TRBJ2-3; TRBD2 is the table's D call, not checked against the DNA. TRBV1 is shown as a pseudogene. CDR3 length: 16 residues. Written as DNA, the CDR3 is TGCACCAGCAGCCAAGAGTCTAGCGGGAGCACAGATACGCAGTATTTT. Translation gives CTSSQESSGSTDTQYF.

V gene TRBV19 combines with J gene TRBJ2-7, with D uncertain. Germline V gives CDR1 LNHDA, CDR2 SQIVND (reference sequence). Between the trimmed V and J ends, which lost 6 bases and 0 bases, there was a span of 6 bases. The CDR3 runs to 12 residues. The CDR3, as DNA: TGTGCCAGTAGCGATAGCTCCTACGAGCAGTACTTC. Translated, it gives CASSDSSYEQYF.

V usage is TRBV10-1 and J usage is TRBJ1-2, with 10 bases lining up with TRBD1. V lost 5 bases, J lost 10 bases, and 16 bases stayed unmatched. Per germline, CDR1 WNHNN and CDR2 SYGVQD (reference sequence). This CDR3 has 16 residues. This CDR3 reads CASSPAPDRGQLVYTF. In nucleotides, the CDR3 is TGCGCCAGCAGTCCAGCCCCCGACAGGGGGCAGTTAGTCTACACCTTC.

This clone has only a few counts. This chain joins TRBV28 and TRBJ2-5, with a possible D match to TRBD2 (5 bases). The V gene's germline CDR1 is MDHEN and CDR2 SYDVKM. The CDR3 runs to 13 residues. Trimming removed 5 bases at V and 5 bases at J, with 12 bases between. The CDR3 sequence: CASSAGGWETQYF. The CDR3 nucleotides are TGTGCCAGCAGTGCCGGAGGTTGGGAGACCCAGTACTTC.

The J gene is TRBJ2-3, the V gene TRBV6-5; tentative D call: TRBD1 (6 bases). The CDR3 totals 15 residues. The germline V and J ends were trimmed by 1 base and 4 bases, with 12 bases remaining between them. Germline assignment: CDR1 MNHEY and CDR2 SVGAGI. This CDR3 reads CASSYYQGPADTQYF. CDR3 sequence (DNA): TGTGCCAGCAGTTACTACCAGGGGCCAGCAGATACGCAGTATTTT.